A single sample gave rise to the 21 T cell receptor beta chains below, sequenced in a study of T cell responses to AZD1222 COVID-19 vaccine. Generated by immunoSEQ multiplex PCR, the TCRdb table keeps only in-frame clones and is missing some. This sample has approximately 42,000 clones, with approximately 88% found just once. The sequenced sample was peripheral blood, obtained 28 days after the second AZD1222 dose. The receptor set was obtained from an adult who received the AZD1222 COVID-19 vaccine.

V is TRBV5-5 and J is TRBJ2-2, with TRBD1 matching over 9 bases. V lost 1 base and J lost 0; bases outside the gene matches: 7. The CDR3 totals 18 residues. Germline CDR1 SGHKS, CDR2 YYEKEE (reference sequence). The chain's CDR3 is CASSLRDRGTPNTGELFF. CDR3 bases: TGTGCCAGCAGCTTGAGAGACAGGGGGACTCCGAACACCGGGGAGCTGTTTTTT.

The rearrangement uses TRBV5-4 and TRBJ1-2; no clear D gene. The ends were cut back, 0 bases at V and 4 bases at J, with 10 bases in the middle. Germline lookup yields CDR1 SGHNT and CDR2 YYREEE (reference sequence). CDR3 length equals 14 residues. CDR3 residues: CASSLEGRSYGYTF. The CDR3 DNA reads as TGTGCCAGCAGCTTGGAGGGCAGATCCTATGGCTACACCTTC.

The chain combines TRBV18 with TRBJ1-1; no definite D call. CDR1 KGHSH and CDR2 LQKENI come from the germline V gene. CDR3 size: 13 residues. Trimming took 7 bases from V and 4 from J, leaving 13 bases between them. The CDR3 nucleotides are TGTGCCAGCTTATTGACGGAACTCACTGAAGCTTTCTTT. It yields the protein CASLLTELTEAFF.

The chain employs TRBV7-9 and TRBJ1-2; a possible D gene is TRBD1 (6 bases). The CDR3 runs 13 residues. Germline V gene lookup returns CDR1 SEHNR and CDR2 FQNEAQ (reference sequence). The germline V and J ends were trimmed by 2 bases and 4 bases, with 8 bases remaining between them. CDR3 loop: CASSLTGTYGYTF. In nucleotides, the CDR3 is TGTGCCAGCAGCTTAACAGGGACCTATGGCTACACCTTC.

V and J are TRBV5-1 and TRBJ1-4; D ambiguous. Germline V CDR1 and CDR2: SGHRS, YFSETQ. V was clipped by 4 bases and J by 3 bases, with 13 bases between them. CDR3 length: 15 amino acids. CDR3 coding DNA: TGCGCCAGCAGCCCAAGCAGTTCGGCTAATGAAAAACTGTTTTTT. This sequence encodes CASSPSSSANEKLFF.

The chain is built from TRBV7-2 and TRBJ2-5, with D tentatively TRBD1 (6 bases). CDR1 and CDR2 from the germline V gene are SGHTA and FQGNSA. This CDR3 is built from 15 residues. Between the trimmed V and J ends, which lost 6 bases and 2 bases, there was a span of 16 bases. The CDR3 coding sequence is TGTGCCAGCAGTCTCACTACAGGGAAGCAAGAGACCCAGTACTTC. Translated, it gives CASSLTTGKQETQYF.

In nucleotides, the CDR3 is TGCAGCGTTCCGCGGGGCGACTATGGCTACACCTTC. This encodes CSVPRGDYGYTF. This rearrangement joins TRBV29-1 to TRBJ1-2; possibly TRBD1 for D (5 bases). CDR1 and CDR2 (germline): SQVTM, ANQGSEA. The CDR3 contains 12 residues. The V gene lost 5 bases and the J gene lost 3 bases, with 10 bases spanning the gap.

The CDR3 sequence: CASSDSPGLGEAFF. In DNA form, the CDR3 reads TGTGCCAGCAGTGACTCCCCCGGACTGGGTGAAGCTTTCTTT. The chain combines TRBV6-4 with TRBJ1-1; D uncertain. V was trimmed by 0 bases and J by 7 bases, leaving 12 bases between them. The CDR3 is made up of 14 amino acids. Germline values: CDR1 MRHNA, CDR2 SNTAGT.

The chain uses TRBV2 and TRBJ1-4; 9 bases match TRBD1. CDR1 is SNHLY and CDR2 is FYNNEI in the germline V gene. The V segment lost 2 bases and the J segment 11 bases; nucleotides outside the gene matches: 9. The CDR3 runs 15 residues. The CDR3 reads CASSERDRVGWKLFF. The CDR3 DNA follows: TGTGCCAGCAGTGAACGGGACAGGGTCGGTTGGAAACTGTTTTTT. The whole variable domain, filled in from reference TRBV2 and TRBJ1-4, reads EPEVTQTPSHQVTQMGQEVILRCVPISNHLYFYWYRQILGQKVEFLVSFYNNEISEKSEIFDDQFSVERPDGSNFTLKIRSTKLEDSAMYFCASSERDRVGWKLFFGSGTQLSVL.

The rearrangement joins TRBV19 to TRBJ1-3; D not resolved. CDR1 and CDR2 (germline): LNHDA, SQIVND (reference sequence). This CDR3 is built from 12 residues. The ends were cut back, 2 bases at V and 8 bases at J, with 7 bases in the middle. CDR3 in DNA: TGTGCCAGTAGTATACAGGCACACACCATATATTTT. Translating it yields CASSIQAHTIYF.

CDR3 DNA: TGTGCCAGCTCACCACCGACTCAGGGGGGTGAAAAACTGTTTTTT. It is translated as CASSPPTQGGEKLFF. This rearrangement joins TRBV18 to TRBJ1-4; 7 bases line up with TRBD1. The CDR3 runs 15 residues. CDR1 KGHSH and CDR2 LQKENI come from the germline V gene. The V and J ends lost 0 bases and 7 bases, in that order; junction bases with no gene match: 5.

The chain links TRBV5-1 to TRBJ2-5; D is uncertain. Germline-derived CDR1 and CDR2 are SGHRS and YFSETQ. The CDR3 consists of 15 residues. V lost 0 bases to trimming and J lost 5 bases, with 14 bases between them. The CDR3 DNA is TGCGCCAGCAGCTTGGCGGCCGAGCCTGGGGAGACCCAGTACTTC. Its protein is CASSLAAEPGETQYF.

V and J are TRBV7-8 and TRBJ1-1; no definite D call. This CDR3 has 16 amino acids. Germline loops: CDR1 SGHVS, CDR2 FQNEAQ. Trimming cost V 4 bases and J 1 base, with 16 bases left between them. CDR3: CASSSGTVTENTEAFF. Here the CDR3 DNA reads TGTGCCAGCAGCTCCGGAACCGTTACAGAGAACACTGAAGCTTTCTTT.

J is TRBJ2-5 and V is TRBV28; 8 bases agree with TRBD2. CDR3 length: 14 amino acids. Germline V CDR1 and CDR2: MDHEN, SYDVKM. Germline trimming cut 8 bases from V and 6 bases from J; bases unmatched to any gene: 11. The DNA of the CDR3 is TGTGCCAGCCACGGGGGACTAGGGCGGAAGACCCAGTACTTC. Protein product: CASHGGLGRKTQYF.

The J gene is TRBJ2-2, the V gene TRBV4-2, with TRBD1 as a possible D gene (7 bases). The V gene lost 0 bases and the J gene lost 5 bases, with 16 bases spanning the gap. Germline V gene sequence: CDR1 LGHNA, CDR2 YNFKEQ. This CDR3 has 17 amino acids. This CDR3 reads CASSQDTAGGWTGELFF. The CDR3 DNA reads TGTGCCAGCAGCCAAGATACGGCAGGGGGGTGGACCGGGGAGCTGTTTTTT.

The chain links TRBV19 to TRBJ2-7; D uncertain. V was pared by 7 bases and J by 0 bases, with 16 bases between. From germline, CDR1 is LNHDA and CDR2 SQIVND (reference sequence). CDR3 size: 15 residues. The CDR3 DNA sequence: TGTGCCAGTACTCCAGGATCCGGCCTCTCCTACGAGCAGTACTTC. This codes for CASTPGSGLSYEQYF.

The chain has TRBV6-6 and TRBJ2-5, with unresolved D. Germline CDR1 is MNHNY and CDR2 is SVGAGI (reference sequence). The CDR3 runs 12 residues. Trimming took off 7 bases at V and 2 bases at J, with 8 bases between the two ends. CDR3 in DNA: TGTGCCAGCACATACGGGCAAGAGACCCAGTACTTC. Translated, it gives CASTYGQETQYF.

The CDR3: CASSLGEGTYEQYF. The CDR3 nucleotides are TGTGCCAGCAGCCTAGGGGAGGGAACCTACGAGCAGTACTTC. The chain is built from TRBV6-5 and TRBJ2-7; 7 nucleotides align to TRBD2. V lost 6 bases, J lost 2 bases, and 7 bases stayed unmatched. The V gene's germline CDR1 is MNHEY and CDR2 SVGAGI. CDR3 length equals 14 residues.

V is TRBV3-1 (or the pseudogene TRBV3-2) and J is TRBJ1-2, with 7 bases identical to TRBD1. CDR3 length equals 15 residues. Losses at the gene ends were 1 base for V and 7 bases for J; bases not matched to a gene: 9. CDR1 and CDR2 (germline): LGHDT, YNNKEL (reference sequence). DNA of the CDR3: TGTGCCAGCAGCCAAGGACGAGGGGGCGCAGGTGGCTACACCTTC. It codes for CASSQGRGGAGGYTF.

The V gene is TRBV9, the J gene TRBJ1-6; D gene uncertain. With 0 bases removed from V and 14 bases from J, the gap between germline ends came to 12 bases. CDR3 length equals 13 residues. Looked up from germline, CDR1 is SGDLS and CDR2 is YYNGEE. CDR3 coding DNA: TGTGCCAGCAGCGTAGCTCCAACCGAAACCCTCCACTTT. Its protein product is CASSVAPTETLHF.

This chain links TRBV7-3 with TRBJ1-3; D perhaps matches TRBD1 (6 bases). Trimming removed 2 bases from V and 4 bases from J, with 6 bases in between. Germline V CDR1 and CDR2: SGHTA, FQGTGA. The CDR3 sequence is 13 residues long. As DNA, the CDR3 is TGTGCCAGCAGCTTAGACAGGGGAAACACCATATATTTT. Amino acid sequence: CASSLDRGNTIYF.